This section outlines one TCR beta chain sequence together with its context. The sample comes from a study of blood T cells in healthy people across ages. Total RNA was extracted at no less than 5.5 micrograms per sample. Through a sample-barcoded 5' primer and a J-beta primer mix, a second PCR was run for roughly 6 to 12 cycles. Through a template-switch adaptor with 12 random nucleotides, each cDNA molecule received a tag. Every individual sample yielded 3 million or more paired-end reads (each containing CDR3). MiXCR was run by TCRdb on the 5' RACE reads, yielding one entry per CDR3 protein. The sample lists about 1.4 million distinct CDR3 sequences; around 59% were seen once. The sample taken for sequencing was blood. This receptor was identified in a man aged 18 to 30 in good health.

CDR3 bases: TGTGCCAGCAAACCTAGCGGGGGGGCCGACGAGCAGTACTTC. It translates to CASKPSGGADEQYF. The chain employs TRBV6-6 and TRBJ2-5, with 12 bases lining up with TRBD2. The closer fit of TRBJ2-7 to the DNA end suggests the J call may be wrong. Germline V gives CDR1 MNHNY, CDR2 SVGAGI (reference sequence). The CDR3 totals 14 residues.